The 29 T cell receptor beta chains below were found in one sample sequenced in a study of blood T cell repertoires in COVID-19. This table comes from immunoSEQ multiplex PCR, and its TCRdb copy is limited to in-frame clones, with some not included. Among under 500,000 clones listed, 80% to 90% were seen once. The specimen was PBMCs or T cells enriched from blood (not recorded which). These receptors originate from a man aged 30 to 45 who had recovered from COVID-19.

The rearrangement joins TRBV2 to TRBJ1-6, with D perhaps matching TRBD1 (5 bases). The CDR3 runs to 14 residues. V lost 0 bases and J lost 14, with 14 bases in between. Per germline, CDR1 SNHLY and CDR2 FYNNEI. The CDR3 loop reads CASSEAQGHAALHF. In nucleotides, the CDR3 is TGTGCCAGCAGTGAAGCGCAGGGCCACGCGGCCCTCCACTTT. The variable domain in full, completed from reference TRBV2 and TRBJ1-6, reads EPEVTQTPSHQVTQMGQEVILRCVPISNHLYFYWYRQILGQKVEFLVSFYNNEISEKSEIFDDQFSVERPDGSNFTLKIRSTKLEDSAMYFCASSEAQGHAALHFGNGTRLTVT.

V and J are TRBV28 and TRBJ1-6, with 8 bases lining up with TRBD1. Unmatched junction bases numbered 6, after V lost 6 bases and J lost 5 bases. The germline CDR1 and CDR2 sequences are MDHEN and SYDVKM. The CDR3 totals 15 residues. CDR3 sequence: CASRRQGSNNSPLHF. The CDR3 bases are TGTGCCAGCAGGCGACAGGGGTCCAATAATTCACCCCTCCACTTT. Complete variable domain (other parts from reference TRBV28 and TRBJ1-6): DVKVTQSSRYLVKRTGEKVFLECVQDMDHENMFWYRQDPGLGLRLIYFSYDVKMKEKGDIPEGYSVSREKKERFSLILESASTNQTSMYLCASRRQGSNNSPLHFGNGTRLTVT.

This clone has just a few counts. This chain's CDR3 is CASSLSANPDNYGYTF. The CDR3 bases are TGCGCCAGCAGTCTATCGGCAAACCCCGATAACTATGGCTACACCTTC. The chain couples TRBV23-1 to TRBJ1-2; D is undetermined. TRBV23-1 is classed as an ORF, of uncertain function. The length of the CDR3 is 16 residues. Trimming left V 4 bases short and J 1 base short, with 16 bases between.

The chain recombines TRBV28 with TRBJ2-6; TRBD1 is a possible D gene (5 bases). CDR1 and CDR2 (germline): MDHEN, SYDVKM. V was cut by 2 bases and J by 3 bases, with 11 bases left in between. The CDR3 contains 16 residues. The CDR3 nucleotides read TGTGCCAGCAGTTTAAGGGGCTACTTTGGGGCCAACGTCCTGACTTTC. Its translation: CASSLRGYFGANVLTF.

J is TRBJ2-3 and V is TRBV2; TRBD1 matches at 8 bases. The junction had 11 bases not matched to a gene; V was cut back by 10 bases and J by 5 bases. Germline V gives CDR1 SNHLY, CDR2 FYNNEI. The CDR3 is made up of 14 amino acids. The CDR3 DNA reads TGTGCCAACAACGGGGCAGGGGGCGGAGATACGCAGTATTTT. This gives the protein CANNGAGGGDTQYF.

V gene TRBV19 combines with J gene TRBJ2-1; TRBD1 matches at 12 bases. CDR1 is LNHDA and CDR2 is SQIVND in the germline V gene (reference sequence). The CDR3 is made up of 15 amino acids. Trimming took 3 bases from V and 9 from J; bases not matched to a gene: 6. The CDR3 coding sequence is TGTGCCAGTAGTATGCCGGGACAGGGGGCGTCTGAGCAGTTCTTC. As protein: CASSMPGQGASEQFF.

This chain uses TRBV28 with TRBJ2-2; D gene ambiguous. Looked up from germline, CDR1 is MDHEN and CDR2 is SYDVKM. This CDR3 spans 15 amino acids. Trimming removed 1 base from V and 6 bases from J, with 12 bases in between. CDR3 sequence reads: CASSLLVVSAGELFF. CDR3 nucleotide sequence: TGTGCCAGCAGTTTATTGGTAGTTTCGGCCGGGGAGCTGTTTTTT.

The gene calls are TRBV4-1 and TRBJ2-7; 11 bases align to TRBD1. Trimming took 4 bases from V and 3 from J; bases not matched to a gene: 2. Germline lookup yields CDR1 MGHRA and CDR2 YSYEKL. The CDR3 is 14 residues long. The CDR3 is CASSPGTGGYEQYF. DNA of the CDR3: TGCGCCAGCAGCCCAGGGACAGGGGGCTACGAGCAGTACTTC.

V gene TRBV11-2 combines with J gene TRBJ2-2; TRBD2 might be the D (6 bases). The V end was cut by 3 bases, the J end by 4 bases, with 15 bases between. The CDR3 consists of 16 residues. The germline V gene has CDR1 SGHAT and CDR2 FQNNGV. The CDR3 DNA reads as TGTGCCAGCAGCTTTACCCCGGAGCGGGCCACCGGGGAGCTGTTTTTT. Its protein is CASSFTPERATGELFF. Supplemented by reference TRBV11-2 and TRBJ2-2, the full variable domain reads EAGVAQSPRYKIIEKRQSVAFWCNPISGHATLYWYQQILGQGPKLLIQFQNNGVVDDSQLPKDRFSAERLKGVDSTLKIQPAKLEDSAVYLCASSFTPERATGELFFGEGSRLTVL.

The genes are TRBV11-2 and TRBJ2-3; D possibly corresponds to TRBD1 (6 bases). Germline V lookup: CDR1 SGHAT, CDR2 FQNNGV. V was shortened by 5 bases and J by 2 bases, with 20 bases between the two germline ends. This CDR3 is built from 17 residues. CDR3 in amino acids: CASSASTGSLLTDTQYF. The CDR3 coding sequence is TGTGCCAGCAGCGCAAGTACAGGGAGTCTCCTCACAGATACGCAGTATTTT.

The V and J genes are TRBV27 and TRBJ1-6, with TRBD1 as a possible D gene (5 bases). The germline gives CDR1 MNHEY, CDR2 SMNVEV (reference sequence). The length of the CDR3 is 18 residues. V was pared by 8 bases and J by 7 bases, with 27 bases between. The CDR3, as DNA: TGTGCCAGCGGAGACCCCGGGGGGGGATTTTTTAGGAATTCACCCCTCCACTTT. Protein: CASGDPGGGFFRNSPLHF.

This rearrangement joins TRBV2 to TRBJ2-1, with 10 bases matching TRBD2. Looked up from germline, CDR1 is SNHLY and CDR2 is FYNNEI. The CDR3 totals 15 residues. V trimming: 7 bases; J trimming: 6 bases; junction bases outside the gene matches: 9. The CDR3 sequence: CASTLLAGAVNEQFF. The CDR3 bases are TGTGCCAGCACCCTTCTAGCGGGAGCTGTCAATGAGCAGTTCTTC. The full variable domain, rest sourced from reference TRBV2 and TRBJ2-1, is EPEVTQTPSHQVTQMGQEVILRCVPISNHLYFYWYRQILGQKVEFLVSFYNNEISEKSEIFDDQFSVERPDGSNFTLKIRSTKLEDSAMYFCASTLLAGAVNEQFFGPGTRLTVL.

The V and J genes are TRBV5-6 and TRBJ2-2; D remains unclear. The CDR3 is 14 amino acids. CDR1 SGHDT and CDR2 YYEEEE come from the germline V gene. With 4 bases removed from V and 0 bases from J, the gap between germline ends came to 7 bases. The DNA for the CDR3 is TGTGCCAGCAGCCTGAGCGCGAACACCGGGGAGCTGTTTTTT. Translation: CASSLSANTGELFF.

V and J are TRBV28 and TRBJ2-2; 10 nucleotides agree with TRBD2. Germline V gene sequence: CDR1 MDHEN, CDR2 SYDVKM. CDR3 length equals 15 residues. Trimming at V came to 5 bases and at J to 6 bases, leaving 6 bases not matched to a gene. In DNA form, the CDR3 reads TGTGCCAGCAGTACGCCGGGACTAGCGCCCGGGGAGCTGTTTTTT. It codes for CASSTPGLAPGELFF.

V usage is TRBV5-1 and J usage is TRBJ2-2; the D gene is possibly TRBD1 (5 bases). Germline V lookup: CDR1 SGHRS, CDR2 YFSETQ. V was pared by 4 bases and J by 4 bases, with 11 bases between. The CDR3 extends over 14 amino acids. CDR3 coding DNA: TGCGCCAGCAGCCCGGACATCGGCACCGGGGAGCTGTTTTTT. Its translation is CASSPDIGTGELFF.

This clone was picked up one time. The chain combines TRBV3-1 (or the pseudogene TRBV3-2) with TRBJ1-2; 7 nucleotides align to TRBD1. V trimming: 1 base; J trimming: 4 bases; junction bases outside the gene matches: 6. This CDR3 has 15 residues. Germline V CDR1 and CDR2: LGHDT, YNNKEL (reference sequence). Here the CDR3 reads CASSQGQGGGYGYTF. In nucleotides, the CDR3 is TGTGCCAGCAGCCAAGGACAGGGTGGTGGCTATGGCTACACCTTC.

This clone has more than one count but fewer than ten. The genes are TRBV5-1 and TRBJ1-5; D is unclear. V was shortened by 2 bases and J by 3 bases, with 12 bases between the two germline ends. CDR1 and CDR2 (germline): SGHRS, YFSETQ. The CDR3 spans 15 residues. The CDR3 is CASSLEGSINQPQHF. The CDR3 DNA reads as TGCGCCAGCAGCTTAGAGGGCTCGATCAATCAGCCCCAGCATTTT.

This chain connects TRBV28 to TRBJ1-3; D is possibly TRBD1 (5 bases). The CDR3 has 14 residues. Germline assignment: CDR1 MDHEN and CDR2 SYDVKM. Trimming shortened V by 3 bases and J by 5 bases, and 11 bases separated the two germline ends. The CDR3 region has the DNA TGTGCCAGCAGTTTGGTGACAGCCCGAAACACCATATATTTT. The encoded protein is CASSLVTARNTIYF.

The chain uses TRBV6-5 and TRBJ1-6; D is unresolved. Trimming left V 8 bases short and J 10 bases short, with 18 bases between. Germline lookup yields CDR1 MNHEY and CDR2 SVGAGI. This CDR3 comprises 14 residues. The CDR3 coding sequence is TGTGCCAGCGGAATGGCGGGTGCGAACTCACCCCTCCACTTT. Translated, it gives CASGMAGANSPLHF.

This chain uses TRBV19 with TRBJ1-1; D call uncertain. Germline-derived CDR1 and CDR2 are LNHDA and SQIVND (reference sequence). The CDR3 covers 15 residues. Deletions cut 8 bases from V and 1 base from J, with 17 bases between. CDR3 in DNA: TGTGCCAGTGAGACAAAGGCACAGACGAACACTGAAGCTTTCTTT. This sequence encodes CASETKAQTNTEAFF.

This chain connects TRBV3-1 (or the pseudogene TRBV3-2) to TRBJ1-5; perhaps TRBD1 as D (6 bases). This CDR3 has 15 amino acids. Trimming removed 8 bases from V and 2 bases from J, with 16 bases in between. Per the germline V gene, CDR1 is LGHDT and CDR2 is YNNKEL (reference sequence). The CDR3 nucleotides are TGTGCCAGCGGGGGCAGCAACTTCGGCAATCAGCCCCAGCATTTT. Encoded protein: CASGGSNFGNQPQHF.

The CDR3 reads CASNPGYKQPQHF. For the CDR3, the DNA is TGTGCCAGTAATCCAGGGTACAAGCAGCCCCAGCATTTT. The rearrangement links TRBV19 to TRBJ1-5, with D perhaps matching TRBD1 (5 bases). Trimming took off 7 bases at V and 7 bases at J, with 14 bases between the two ends. Germline CDR1 reads LNHDA; CDR2 reads SQIVND (reference sequence). The CDR3 is 13 residues long.

This rearrangement joins TRBV5-1 to TRBJ1-4, with 7 bases aligning to TRBD1. The germline gives CDR1 SGHRS, CDR2 YFSETQ. V gave up 4 bases and J gave up 8 bases; unmatched junction bases: 5. The CDR3 extends over 13 amino acids. The DNA of the CDR3 is TGCGCCAGCAGCCCGACAGGGTCCGAAAAACTGTTTTTT. Translating it yields CASSPTGSEKLFF.

J is TRBJ2-3 and V is TRBV27; 10 bases are a match to TRBD1. V shed 3 bases, J shed 4 bases, and the junction held 1 base outside the gene matches. The CDR3 consists of 14 residues. Germline CDR1 is MNHEY and CDR2 is SMNVEV (reference sequence). Written as DNA, the CDR3 is TGTGCCAGCAGTTTGGACAGGGGGGCAGATACGCAGTATTTT. Translating it yields CASSLDRGADTQYF.

The rearrangement links TRBV2 to TRBJ1-2; D is ambiguous. This CDR3 has 11 amino acids. The germline gives CDR1 SNHLY, CDR2 FYNNEI. V shed 8 bases and J shed 7 bases, with 11 bases lying between them. The CDR3 DNA is TGTGCCAGCCGTGGAGGGAGTGGCTACACCTTC. It encodes CASRGGSGYTF.

The rearrangement links TRBV9 to TRBJ2-7; TRBD2 aligns across 14 bases. The V segment lost 3 bases and the J segment 5 bases; nucleotides outside the gene matches: 7. The CDR3 totals 16 residues. Germline V gene data show CDR1 as SGDLS and CDR2 as YYNGEE. The CDR3 sequence: CASSEGLAGDSDEQYF. In DNA form, the CDR3 reads TGTGCCAGCAGCGAGGGACTAGCGGGAGACTCTGACGAGCAGTACTTC.

The V gene is TRBV15, the J gene TRBJ2-1; TRBD1 matches at 7 bases. V lost 0 bases, J lost 5 bases, and 4 bases stayed unmatched. This CDR3 spans 15 amino acids. Germline loops: CDR1 LNHNV, CDR2 YYDKDF (reference sequence). The CDR3 is CATSRETGLHNEQFF. CDR3 sequence (DNA): TGTGCCACCAGCAGAGAGACAGGGCTCCACAATGAGCAGTTCTTC. The full variable domain, its missing parts supplied by reference TRBV15 and TRBJ2-1, is DAMVIQNPRYQVTQFGKPVTLSCSQTLNHNVMYWYQQKSSQAPKLLFHYYDKDFNNEADTPDNFQSRRPNTSFCFLDIRSPGLGDTAMYLCATSRETGLHNEQFFGPGTRLTVL.

The rearrangement links TRBV10-3 to TRBJ2-2, with 9 bases that match TRBD1. CDR3 length: 14 amino acids. V trimming: 10 bases; J trimming: 4 bases; junction bases outside the gene matches: 7. From germline, CDR1 is ENHRY and CDR2 SYGVKD. The DNA for the CDR3 is TGTGCCACTGTACCGGACAGGGGCACCGGGGAGCTGTTTTTT. Its translation is CATVPDRGTGELFF.

A note on this clone: This CDR3 is also generated by other DNA sequences in the sample. J is TRBJ1-2 and V is TRBV12-3 or TRBV12-4, with 8 bases aligning to TRBD1. Trimming took 1 base from V and 5 from J; bases not matched to a gene: 0. The length of the CDR3 is 13 residues. This CDR3 reads CASSLGQGYGYTF. CDR3 DNA: TGTGCCAGCAGTTTAGGACAGGGGTATGGCTACACCTTC.